This TCR beta chain was identified during a study of cytomegalovirus exposure and HLA in healthy donors. Study findings and constraints: A prior analysis recorded that most TCR beta V segments were productive about 87% or about 30% of the time. It was confirmed in vitro that three of the CMV-associated chains were specific for CMV antigens. After further analysis at a later stage, 16,951 TCR beta sequences were associated with HLA alleles at 0.05 false discovery rate.

The donors, nominally healthy at sampling, likely had unrecorded immune exposures. CDR3 size: 15 residues. Germline V lookup: CDR1 SGHAT, CDR2 FQNNGV. V lost 5 bases and J lost 1, with 14 bases in between. A remark on this clone: Its antigen is as yet unknown.

With 60 Vbeta and 13 Jbeta primers, the PCR was carried out. Assay used: immunoSEQ multiplex PCR; TCRdb lists only in-frame clones, some missing. The table includes about 100,000 clones, 65% to 80% detected once. The receptor's source is a man aged 35 to 55 in good health and CMV-seropositive. The specimen sequenced was PBMCs. This chain connects TRBV11-2 to TRBJ2-5; tentatively, D is TRBD2 (5 bases). For the CDR3, the DNA is TGTGCCAGCAGCCCGAGGGCAGCCTTCCAAGAGACCCAGTACTTC. It codes for CASSPRAAFQETQYF.